A selection of T cell receptor beta chains follows, all from one sample in a study of shared clonotypes between healthy human individuals. Method: immunoSEQ multiplex PCR; TCRdb's copy keeps in-frame clones and lacks some. Of 550,000 to 750,000 clones detected, about 95% appear once; the ten largest clones hold 0.095% to 0.12%. The sample was naive CD8+ T cells sorted from blood. The source of these receptors is a young woman in good health. The CDR3 runs from the conserved cysteine through the conserved F or W. D genes are given only for firm matches. The size of a clone is reported for some rows only, either as once, few or many, or as a class for expanded clones.

>.|TRBV9|14|TRBJ2-7|.
CASSVSRGSYEQYF
TGTGCCAGCAGCGTAAGCAGGGGTTCCTACGAGCAGTACTTC
>.|TRBV5-4|14|TRBJ2-5|.
CASSLYNGKETQYF
TGTGCCAGCAGCTTGTACAACGGGAAAGAGACCCAGTACTTC
>few|TRBV7-9|13|TRBJ2-3|TRBD1
CASRSDRANTQYF
TGTGCCAGCAGGTCGGACAGGGCGAATACGCAGTATTTT
>.|TRBV7-8|20|TRBJ1-3|.
CASSLRQPGALGLSGNTIYF
TGTGCCAGCAGCCTCCGCCAACCAGGGGCGCTGGGCCTCTCTGGAAACACCATATATTTT
>.|TRBV5-4|17|TRBJ2-1|.
CASSLAAGRGAHNEQFF
TGTGCCAGCAGCTTGGCTGCCGGACGGGGGGCGCACAATGAGCAGTTCTTC
>few|TRBV27|13|TRBJ2-1|TRBD1
CAIGQGSWNEQFF
TGTGCCATAGGACAGGGGAGTTGGAATGAGCAGTTCTTC
>.|TRBV10-2|14|TRBJ2-7|TRBD2
CASRGLADDYEQYF
TGCGCCAGCAGAGGACTAGCGGATGACTACGAGCAGTACTTC
>.|TRBV27|14|TRBJ2-7|TRBD2
CASTERESAYEQYF
TGTGCCAGCACCGAGCGGGAGAGCGCCTACGAGCAGTACTTC
>.|TRBV6-1|13|TRBJ1-1|.
CASRMGQNTEAFF
TGTGCCAGCAGGATGGGACAGAACACTGAAGCTTTCTTT
>.|TRBV6-5|15|TRBJ2-5|.
CASSPTGATQETQYF
TGTGCCAGCAGTCCAACCGGGGCCACACAAGAGACCCAGTACTTC
>.|TRBV18|13|TRBJ2-2|.
CASSPLDTGELFF
TGTGCCAGCTCCCCCCTGGACACCGGGGAGCTGTTTTTT
>once|TRBV4-2|14|TRBJ2-7|.
CASSQGGEAYEQYF
TGTGCCAGCAGCCAAGGGGGGGAGGCCTACGAGCAGTACTTC
>few|TRBV6-1|14|TRBJ1-2|TRBD1
CASSEYDRVYGYTF
TGTGCCAGCAGTGAGTACGACAGGGTTTATGGCTACACCTTC
>.|TRBV2|16|TRBJ1-2|.
CASSTLDRNSNYGYTF
TGTGCCAGCAGTACTTTAGACAGGAACTCTAACTATGGCTACACCTTC
>.|TRBV28|14|TRBJ2-2|.
CASSLPRATGELFF
TGTGCCAGCAGTTTACCCAGGGCCACCGGGGAGCTGTTTTTT
>.|TRBV11-2|14|TRBJ2-7|TRBD1
CASSPGTGSYEQYF
TGTGCCAGCAGCCCCGGGACAGGCTCCTACGAGCAGTACTTC
>.|TRBV5-8|15|TRBJ1-5|.
CASSYSGVAFQPQHF
TGTGCCAGCAGCTACTCGGGGGTAGCGTTCCAGCCCCAGCATTTT
>.|TRBV5-6|14|TRBJ1-1|.
CASSLDSIGTEAFF
TGTGCCAGCAGCTTGGATAGCATTGGGACTGAAGCTTTCTTT
>.|TRBV7-6|15|TRBJ2-3|TRBD2
CASSPGTRATDTQYF
TGTGCCAGCAGCCCCGGGACTAGGGCCACAGATACGCAGTATTTT
>.|TRBV13|15|TRBJ2-7|TRBD2
CASSAGLADSYEQYF
TGTGCCAGCAGCGCGGGACTAGCGGATTCCTACGAGCAGTACTTC
>once|TRBV4-1|17|TRBJ2-3|.
CASSPGSVTRGADTQYF
TGCGCCAGCAGCCCGGGATCAGTGACTAGAGGTGCAGATACGCAGTATTTT
>.|TRBV7-8|15|TRBJ2-7|TRBD2
CASSLGTSGYNEQYF
TGTGCCAGCAGTTTAGGGACTAGCGGGTATAACGAGCAGTACTTC
>.|TRBV13|16|TRBJ2-3|.
CASSAWDNPSTDTQYF
TGTGCCAGCAGCGCCTGGGACAATCCTAGCACAGATACGCAGTATTTT
>.|TRBV2|13|TRBJ2-7|.
CASSQTGGYEQYF
TGTGCCAGCAGCCAAACCGGGGGCTACGAGCAGTACTTC
>.|TRBV7-9|13|TRBJ1-1|.
CASSGGPNPEAFF
TGTGCCAGCAGCGGGGGACCAAACCCTGAAGCTTTCTTT
>.|TRBV4-1|15|TRBJ1-3|.
CASSQEGNSGNTIYF
TGCGCCAGCAGCCAAGAAGGGAACTCTGGAAACACCATATATTTT
>.|TRBV7-6|14|TRBJ1-1|.
CASSLNLLGGEAFF
TGTGCCAGCAGCCTAAACCTGCTAGGGGGTGAAGCTTTCTTT
>.|TRBV9|14|TRBJ1-1|.
CASSGVQGNTEAFF
TGTGCCAGCAGCGGCGTACAGGGGAACACTGAAGCTTTCTTT
>.|TRBV28|12|TRBJ1-5|.
CASSFPRQPQHF
TGTGCCAGCAGTTTCCCCCGGCAGCCCCAGCATTTT
>.|TRBV14|12|TRBJ2-1|.
CASSQDWAEQFF
TGTGCCAGCAGCCAAGACTGGGCTGAGCAGTTCTTC
>.|TRBV7-8|16|TRBJ2-2|TRBD2
CASSFVLAANTGELFF
TGTGCCAGCAGCTTTGTCCTAGCGGCGAACACCGGGGAGCTGTTTTTT
>.|TRBV19|13|TRBJ2-1|.
CASRASSYNEQFF
TGTGCCAGTAGAGCTAGCTCCTACAATGAGCAGTTCTTC
>.|TRBV5-6|15|TRBJ2-1|TRBD1
CASSLGQEFYNEQFF
TGTGCCAGCAGCTTAGGACAGGAGTTCTACAATGAGCAGTTCTTC
>.|TRBV10-1|15|TRBJ1-1|.
CASRETLNRNTEAFF
TGCGCCAGCAGGGAAACCTTAAATCGGAACACTGAAGCTTTCTTT
>.|TRBV11-2|17|TRBJ1-4|.
CASSLDLRGGSNEKLFF
TGTGCCAGCAGCTTAGATTTAAGGGGCGGGTCTAATGAAAAACTGTTTTTT
>.|TRBV28|16|TRBJ2-6|TRBD1
CASSRQGRSGANVLTF
TGTGCCAGCAGCAGACAGGGGAGGTCTGGGGCCAACGTCCTGACTTTC